The 12 T cell receptor beta chains presented below share a single source sample, sequenced in a study of blood T cell repertoires in COVID-19. TCRdb's copy holds only in-frame clones and misses some; the assay was immunoSEQ multiplex PCR. The sample yields under 200,000 clones, about 83% seen once. Sequencing was carried out using peripheral blood. These receptors were collected from a human donor in a cohort sampled during active COVID-19.

The chain couples TRBV11-2 to TRBJ1-5, with D possibly being TRBD1 (6 bases). Looked up from germline, CDR1 is SGHAT and CDR2 is FQNNGV. This CDR3 region has 16 residues. V shed 7 bases and J shed 0 bases, with 16 bases lying between them. The CDR3 loop is CASTLRTDNSNQPQHF. CDR3 nucleotide sequence: TGTGCCAGCACCCTTCGGACAGATAATAGCAATCAGCCCCAGCATTTT.

The genes are TRBV7-9 and TRBJ1-2, with 8 bases identical to TRBD1. The V gene end was trimmed by 6 bases and the J gene end by 8 bases; junction bases not matched to a gene: 8. This CDR3 region has 13 residues. CDR1 and CDR2 (germline): SEHNR, FQNEAQ (reference sequence). CDR3 sequence: CASRAGGDGGYTF. The CDR3 DNA is TGTGCCAGCAGGGCAGGGGGCGATGGCGGCTACACCTTC.

On this clone: This specimen includes other DNA sequences encoding the same CDR3. In nucleotides, the CDR3 is TGTGCCAGCAGCGTTGGTAGAGGAACCTACGAGCAGTACTTC. Translated: CASSVGRGTYEQYF. The chain carries TRBV9 and TRBJ2-7; no firm D call. CDR3 length equals 14 residues. From germline, CDR1 is SGDLS and CDR2 YYNGEE. Trimming took 2 bases from V and 2 from J, leaving 11 bases between them.

Note on this clone: Other DNA sequences from this sample encode an identical CDR3 as well. The J gene is TRBJ2-7, the V gene TRBV18; the D gene is possibly TRBD1 (5 bases). The ends were cut back, 0 bases at V and 4 bases at J, with 7 bases in the middle. The CDR3 contains 13 residues. The germline CDR1 and CDR2 sequences are KGHSH and LQKENI. The CDR3: CASSPPAGYEQYF. CDR3 in DNA: TGTGCCAGCTCACCACCGGCAGGGTACGAGCAGTACTTC. Full variable domain (outside the CDR3, taken from reference TRBV18 and TRBJ2-7): NAGVMQNPRHLVRRRGQEARLRCSPMKGHSHVYWYRQLPEEGLKFMVYLQKENIIDESGMPKERFSAEFPKEGPSILRIQQVVRGDSAAYFCASSPPAGYEQYFGPGTRLTVT.

The genes are TRBV5-1 and TRBJ2-3; the match to TRBD1 covers 7 bases. This CDR3 spans 14 amino acids. CDR1 is SGHRS and CDR2 is YFSETQ in the germline V gene. Losses at the gene ends were 6 bases for V and 0 bases for J; bases not matched to a gene: 4. The CDR3, as DNA: TGCGCCAGCATCGAGGGGGCTAGCACAGATACGCAGTATTTT. It codes for CASIEGASTDTQYF. Together with reference TRBV5-1 and TRBJ2-3, the CDR3 gives the full variable domain: KAGVTQTPRYLIKTRGQQVTLSCSPISGHRSVSWYQQTPGQGLQFLFEYFSETQRNKGNFPGRFSGRQFSNSRSEMNVSTLELGDSALYLCASIEGASTDTQYFGPGTRLTVL.

This chain links TRBV2 with TRBJ2-3; tentatively, D is TRBD1 (6 bases). V was trimmed by 3 bases and J by 2 bases, leaving 9 bases between them. Germline CDR1 reads SNHLY; CDR2 reads FYNNEI. The CDR3 loop spans 14 amino acids. The CDR3 DNA follows: TGTGCCAGCAGTGACAGGGGAGCCACAGATACGCAGTATTTT. This gives the protein CASSDRGATDTQYF. Filled out from reference TRBV2 and TRBJ2-3, the complete variable domain reads EPEVTQTPSHQVTQMGQEVILRCVPISNHLYFYWYRQILGQKVEFLVSFYNNEISEKSEIFDDQFSVERPDGSNFTLKIRSTKLEDSAMYFCASSDRGATDTQYFGPGTRLTVL.

The genes are TRBV5-6 and TRBJ1-5, with 8 bases lining up with TRBD1. Trimming cost V 4 bases and J 3 bases; bases outside gene matches: 6. Germline lookup yields CDR1 SGHDT and CDR2 YYEEEE. The CDR3 contains 15 residues. CDR3 sequence (DNA): TGTGCCAGCAGCAGAGACAGGGGACTCAATCAGCCCCAGCATTTT. This sequence encodes CASSRDRGLNQPQHF.

The CDR3 nucleotides read TGCGCCAGCACTCTCATCCGGGACAGGGGGAACAATGAGCAGTTCTTC. Its translation: CASTLIRDRGNNEQFF. The V gene is TRBV4-3, the J gene TRBJ2-1; 11 bases match TRBD1. CDR3 length equals 16 residues. Germline CDR1 and CDR2: LGHNA and YSLEER. J was trimmed by 5 bases and V by 7 bases; bases with no gene match: 10.

About this clone: An end of the junction differs from the germline gene, which may be a read error. The V call is TRBV28, the J call TRBJ2-7; D may be TRBD1 (5 bases). This CDR3 is built from 14 residues. Germline CDR1 MDHEN, CDR2 SYDVKM. Here the CDR3 reads CASSLGGRDENLDF. For the CDR3, the DNA is TGTGCCAGCAGTCTAGGTGGCAGGGATGAGAATCTGGACTTC.

This rearrangement joins TRBV5-4 to TRBJ1-2; 12 nucleotides line up with TRBD1. This CDR3 region has 15 residues. Germline V lookup: CDR1 SGHNT, CDR2 YYREEE (reference sequence). The V gene end was trimmed by 4 bases and the J gene end by 2 bases; junction bases not matched to a gene: 3. The CDR3 region has the DNA TGTGCCAGCAGCACCGGGACAGGGGGCAACTATGGCTACACCTTC. Encoded protein: CASSTGTGGNYGYTF.

The rearrangement uses TRBV19 and TRBJ1-3; D not certain. The CDR3 sequence is 15 residues long. Germline V gene sequence: CDR1 LNHDA, CDR2 SQIVND (reference sequence). V lost 6 bases and J 4 bases, leaving 16 bases between the germline ends. The CDR3, as DNA: TGTGCCAGTAGACGGAGGGTGTTTGCAGGAAACACCATATATTTT. Residues: CASRRRVFAGNTIYF.

This sequence joins TRBV4-3 and TRBJ1-4, with D tentatively TRBD1 (5 bases). V was shortened by 3 bases and J by 8 bases, with 16 bases between the two germline ends. Germline V gene data show CDR1 as LGHNA and CDR2 as YSLEER. CDR3 length: 15 amino acids. The CDR3: CASSQRTGGEEKLFF. In DNA form, the CDR3 reads TGCGCCAGCAGCCAGAGGACGGGGGGGGAGGAAAAACTGTTTTTT.